These T cell receptor beta chains were read from a single sample in a study of cytomegalovirus exposure and HLA in healthy donors. The repertoire was sequenced with immunoSEQ multiplex PCR; TCRdb's copy has only in-frame clones and lacks some. The table has 150,000 to 170,000 clones, about 84% seen once. Input material: PBMCs. The receptor set was obtained from a woman aged 35 to 49 in good health and CMV-seropositive. Each CDR3 is given without its conserved first and last residue.

v_call,j_call,cdr3_aa
TRBV10-2,TRBJ2-5,ASFTSGGETQY
TRBV29-1,TRBJ2-3,SVVFSGRLTAFTDTQY
TRBV28,TRBJ2-7,ASGERPLEQY
TRBV5-1,TRBJ2-1,ASSLLGTDYNEQF
TRBV28,TRBJ2-1,ASTQFWTGGSGLPYNEQF
TRBV27,TRBJ2-6,ASANGGSGANVLT
TRBV19,TRBJ2-7,ASSGLAGGGEQY
TRBV6-1,TRBJ2-3,ASSGSRADTQY
TRBV30,TRBJ2-4,ACRIPGLANIQY
TRBV25-1,TRBJ2-1,ASSDRGERYNEQF
TRBV7-6,TRBJ2-1,ASSFQGVISGRVHEQF
TRBV6-1,TRBJ2-3,ASRDRARTDTQY
TRBV5-4,TRBJ1-2,ASSIRDRGQSGYT
TRBV7-8,TRBJ2-7,ASSRRRNYEQY
TRBV18,TRBJ2-5,ASSPPTEQETQY
TRBV19,TRBJ2-7,ASSKTGARGYEQY
TRBV11-2,TRBJ2-1,ASSLRGSYNEQF
TRBV30,TRBJ1-4,AWSGRQGSTNEKLF
TRBV28,TRBJ2-1,ASSSGGKGNEQF
TRBV14,TRBJ2-7,ASSQDRLAFTYEQY
TRBV28,TRBJ2-3,ASSVTSGSTDTQY
TRBV28,TRBJ2-5,ASSTPRGGGLRETQY
TRBV6-5,TRBJ1-5,ASSYRGQNQPQH
TRBV28,TRBJ1-4,ASSQTIRGNEKLF
TRBV5-6,TRBJ2-7,ASSLAYRYEQY
TRBV5-1,TRBJ1-2,ASRRDRANGYT
TRBV5-1,TRBJ1-1,ASSLIGTGAMNTEAF
TRBV9,TRBJ2-1,ASSPRDRQYNEQF
TRBV5-1,TRBJ2-5,ASSLGPSGRLGQETQY
TRBV9,TRBJ1-2,ASSVVPGWGYT
TRBV29-1,TRBJ2-7,SPGGPSYEQY
TRBV5-4,TRBJ2-2,ASSPVAGGPIGNTGELF
TRBV30,TRBJ2-4,AWNPGLAGGRGIQY
TRBV11-2,TRBJ2-5,ASSLGRRTEETQY
TRBV20-1,TRBJ2-1,SASALAEQF
TRBV9,TRBJ1-2,ASSVADKIYGYT
TRBV5-1,TRBJ2-2,ASSLVAGEGTGELF
TRBV6-1,TRBJ2-7,ASSASRGSGTYEQY
TRBV29-1,TRBJ2-7,SVEGETYEQY
TRBV5-1,TRBJ2-7,ASSVSGGTEQY
TRBV28,TRBJ1-2,ASRPPGIYGYT
TRBV4-2,TRBJ2-1,ASSQDPSGRAHEQF
TRBV5-6,TRBJ2-7,ASNTGRGIEQY
TRBV5-1,TRBJ2-5,ASSSPRETQY
TRBV6-1,TRBJ2-2,ASSVLAGTGELF
TRBV11-2,TRBJ2-7,ASSSGYDSYEQY
TRBV29-1,TRBJ1-1,SVGRGTNTEAF
TRBV7-3,TRBJ2-3,ASSLTQIDTQY
TRBV23-1,TRBJ1-1,ASNSFTGTGGWNTEAF
TRBV6-1,TRBJ2-7,ASSAQPGQAYEQY
TRBV6-5,TRBJ2-2,ASRRLAGYGELF
TRBV4-2,TRBJ2-1,ASSHEASNEQF
TRBV5-1,TRBJ2-1,ASSSIVTTRQYNEQF
TRBV5-1,TRBJ2-5,ASSLGQHYETQY
TRBV29-1,TRBJ1-4,SAFNEKLF
TRBV10-3,TRBJ2-7,AIRGTSDYEQY
TRBV5-4,TRBJ1-5,ASSQGGSNQPQH
TRBV27,TRBJ1-5,ASSPSGGHNQPQH
TRBV6-5,TRBJ2-7,ASSAGQGWVEQY